Shown below are 15 T cell receptor beta chains from a single sample sequenced in a study of shared clonotypes between healthy human individuals. The method was immunoSEQ multiplex PCR; TCRdb's version includes in-frame clones alone and lacks a portion of them. The top ten clones hold 0.4% to 0.55% of a sample with 800,000 to 1,200,000 clones, about four fifths of them seen once. Material for sequencing was memory CD4+ T cells from PBMCs. Stated subset: CD45RA-negative fraction. These receptors all stem from a man younger than 35 in good health. Some clones in this sample may be carry-over from other donors' samples.

V is TRBV7-9 and J is TRBJ2-3, with a possible D match to TRBD2 (7 bases). The V gene's germline CDR1 is SEHNR and CDR2 FQNEAQ (reference sequence). Between the trimmed V and J ends, which lost 4 bases and 9 bases, there was a span of 17 bases. The length of the CDR3 is 14 residues. The CDR3 DNA follows: TGTGCCAGCAGCTCTAGTGGGGAGGGGGACACGCAGTATTTT. Its translation is CASSSSGEGDTQYF.

The gene calls are TRBV5-8 and TRBJ2-3, with 7 bases matching TRBD2. The CDR3 is 16 amino acids. CDR1 and CDR2 from the germline V gene are SGHTS and YDEGEE. V dropped 4 bases and J dropped 2; count of bases not matched to a gene: 10. The CDR3 DNA reads as TGTGCCAGCAGCCCCCGAATGAGCGGGGTCACAGATACGCAGTATTTT. Translated, it gives CASSPRMSGVTDTQYF.

The genes are TRBV19 and TRBJ1-4, with D tentatively TRBD1 (5 bases). The length of the CDR3 is 14 residues. Germline lookup yields CDR1 LNHDA and CDR2 SQIVND (reference sequence). The V and J ends lost 5 bases and 3 bases respectively, with 10 bases between them. The CDR3 nucleotides are TGTGCCAGTAGTGACGGGGGAGCTAATGAAAAACTGTTTTTT. It codes for CASSDGGANEKLFF.

V usage is TRBV28 and J usage is TRBJ1-3; the D is unclear. CDR3 size: 14 residues. Germline V gene data show CDR1 as MDHEN and CDR2 as SYDVKM. V was pared by 8 bases and J by 0 bases, with 11 bases between. In nucleotides, the CDR3 is TGTGCCAGCTGGACCTCCCGCTCTGGAAACACCATATATTTT. Protein: CASWTSRSGNTIYF.

The chain has TRBV18 and TRBJ1-5; D is perhaps TRBD1 (6 bases). Germline V gives CDR1 KGHSH, CDR2 LQKENI. CDR3 length: 15 residues. Between the trimmed V and J ends, which lost 4 bases and 0 bases, there was a span of 10 bases. As DNA, the CDR3 is TGTGCCAGCTCACGAGGGGGGAATAGCAATCAGCCCCAGCATTTT. Translated, it gives CASSRGGNSNQPQHF.

The chain is built from TRBV19 and TRBJ1-5, with D uncertain. CDR1 is LNHDA, CDR2 SQIVND, per germline (reference sequence). This CDR3 comprises 15 residues. V gave up 4 bases and J gave up 2 bases, with 12 bases separating them. CDR3 DNA: TGTGCCAGTAGTACCACATTCAAGGGCAATCAGCCCCAGCATTTT. It specifies CASSTTFKGNQPQHF.

The rearrangement uses TRBV5-5 and TRBJ2-5; 8 bases fit TRBD1. Germline CDR1 SGHKS, CDR2 YYEKEE (reference sequence). CDR3 length: 14 amino acids. The junction had 1 base not matched to a gene; V was cut back by 1 base and J by 2 bases. For the CDR3, the DNA is TGTGCCAGCAGCTTGAGGACAGGGCAAGAGACCCAGTACTTC. This translates into CASSLRTGQETQYF.

V gene TRBV5-8 combines with J gene TRBJ1-1, with 8 bases lining up with TRBD1. CDR3 size: 12 residues. CDR1 and CDR2 from the germline V gene are SGHTS and YDEGEE. J was trimmed by 8 bases and V by 0 bases; bases with no gene match: 0. This CDR3 reads CASSLGDREAFF. The CDR3 region has the DNA TGTGCCAGCAGCTTGGGGGACAGGGAAGCTTTCTTT.

The V and J genes are TRBV5-6 and TRBJ2-3; D may match TRBD1 or TRBD2 (5 bases each). CDR3 length: 17 amino acids. Trimming removed 1 base at V and 0 bases at J, with 15 bases between. Germline V CDR1 and CDR2: SGHDT, YYEEEE. CDR3 residues: CASSLLGVARSTDTQYF. CDR3 in DNA: TGTGCCAGCAGCTTGTTGGGGGTAGCGAGAAGCACAGATACGCAGTATTTT.

V is TRBV9 and J is TRBJ1-4; D possibly corresponds to TRBD1 (6 bases). The CDR3 loop spans 16 amino acids. With 3 bases removed from V and 0 bases from J, the gap between germline ends came to 12 bases. Germline V gives CDR1 SGDLS, CDR2 YYNGEE. The CDR3 bases are TGTGCCAGCAGCGCCTCCGGGGGGCCAACTAATGAAAAACTGTTTTTT. It translates to CASSASGGPTNEKLFF.

In this sample, this clone turned up a few times. CDR3 region: CASSFEYRTDGELFF. CDR3 in DNA: TGTGCCAGCAGCTTCGAATACAGGACGGACGGGGAGCTGTTTTTT. The V and J genes are TRBV11-2 and TRBJ2-2, with TRBD1 as a possible D gene (5 bases). The CDR3 has 15 residues. The germline CDR1 and CDR2 sequences are SGHAT and FQNNGV. V was clipped by 3 bases and J by 7 bases, with 15 bases between them.

The chain uses TRBV5-1 and TRBJ2-2, with 9 bases aligning to TRBD2. After removal of 3 bases from V and 0 bases from J, the junction contained 3 bases not matched to a gene. CDR1 and CDR2 (germline): SGHRS, YFSETQ. This CDR3 contains 16 residues. The CDR3 region is CASSSLAGTNTGELFF. CDR3 DNA: TGCGCCAGCAGCTCCCTAGCGGGAACGAACACCGGGGAGCTGTTTTTT.

This sequence joins TRBV7-3 and TRBJ2-6; no definite D call. Germline lookup yields CDR1 SGHTA and CDR2 FQGTGA. The CDR3 length is 15 residues. The V end was cut by 1 base, the J end by 3 bases, with 7 bases between. The CDR3 bases are TGTGCCAGCAGCTTAATGGGAAATGGGGCCAACGTCCTGACTTTC. Protein product: CASSLMGNGANVLTF.

The gene calls are TRBV2 and TRBJ2-1; TRBD1 matches 7 bases. With 6 bases clipped from V and 9 bases from J, the junction kept 5 bases outside the gene matches. The length of the CDR3 is 12 residues. Germline assignment: CDR1 SNHLY and CDR2 FYNNEI. Here the CDR3 DNA reads TGTGCCAGCAGGAGCCAGGGGGTTGAGCAGTTCTTC. Its translation: CASRSQGVEQFF.

The gene calls are TRBV9 and TRBJ2-1, with 8 bases fitting TRBD2. The CDR3 totals 15 residues. Germline trimming cut 2 bases from V and 6 bases from J; bases unmatched to any gene: 7. CDR1 SGDLS and CDR2 YYNGEE come from the germline V gene. The CDR3 coding sequence is TGTGCCAGCAGCGTGAGCGGGGGCGACCCCAATGAGCAGTTCTTC. This gives the protein CASSVSGGDPNEQFF.